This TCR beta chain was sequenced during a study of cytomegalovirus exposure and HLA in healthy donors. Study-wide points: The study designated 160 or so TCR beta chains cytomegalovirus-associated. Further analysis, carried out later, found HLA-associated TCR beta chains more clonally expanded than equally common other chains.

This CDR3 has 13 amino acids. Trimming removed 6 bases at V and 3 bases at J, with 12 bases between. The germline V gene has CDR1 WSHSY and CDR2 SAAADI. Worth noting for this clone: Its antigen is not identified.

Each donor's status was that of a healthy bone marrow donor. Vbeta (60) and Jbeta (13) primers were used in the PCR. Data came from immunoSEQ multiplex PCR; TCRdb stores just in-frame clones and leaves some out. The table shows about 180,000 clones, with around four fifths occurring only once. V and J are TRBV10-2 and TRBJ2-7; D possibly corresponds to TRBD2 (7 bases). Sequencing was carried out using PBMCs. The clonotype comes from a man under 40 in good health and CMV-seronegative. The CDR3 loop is CASREGGYYEQYF. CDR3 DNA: TGCGCCAGCAGGGAGGGGGGGTACTACGAGCAGTACTTC.